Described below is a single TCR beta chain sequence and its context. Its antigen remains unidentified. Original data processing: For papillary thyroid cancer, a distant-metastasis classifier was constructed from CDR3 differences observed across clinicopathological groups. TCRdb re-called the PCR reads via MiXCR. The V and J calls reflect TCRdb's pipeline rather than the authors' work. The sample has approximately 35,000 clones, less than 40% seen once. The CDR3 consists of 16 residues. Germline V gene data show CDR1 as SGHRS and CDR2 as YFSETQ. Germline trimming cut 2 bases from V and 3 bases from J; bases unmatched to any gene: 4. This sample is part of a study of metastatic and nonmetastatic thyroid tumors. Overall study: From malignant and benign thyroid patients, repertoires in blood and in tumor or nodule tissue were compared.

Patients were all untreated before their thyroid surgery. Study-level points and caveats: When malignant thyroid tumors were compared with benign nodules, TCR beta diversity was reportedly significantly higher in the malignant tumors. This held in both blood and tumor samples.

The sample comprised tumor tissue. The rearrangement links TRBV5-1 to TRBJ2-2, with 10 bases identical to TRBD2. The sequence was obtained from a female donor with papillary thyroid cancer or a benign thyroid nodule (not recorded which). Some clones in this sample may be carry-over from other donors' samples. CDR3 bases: TGCGCCAGCAGCTTATTTCTAGCGGGAGACACCGGGGAGCTGTTTTTT. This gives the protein CASSLFLAGDTGELFF.